This T cell receptor (beta chain) was sequenced in a study of cytomegalovirus exposure and HLA in healthy donors. A remark on this clone: The antigen is unknown.

The CDR3 is made up of 14 amino acids. Germline lookup yields CDR1 MNHNY and CDR2 SVGAGI (reference sequence). After removal of 7 bases from V and 7 bases from J, the junction contained 5 bases not matched to a gene. PCR amplification relied on 60 Vbeta primers (plus 13 Jbeta primers). Here immunoSEQ multiplex PCR was the method, and the copy in TCRdb shows in-frame clones only, minus some. The sample shows 75,000 to 100,000 clones, roughly 79% of them seen only once. Overall study findings and caveats: About 87% or about 30% of the time was how often most TCR beta V segments were productive, according to an earlier analysis. A missense variant in DCLRE1C was later tied to TCR beta V- and J-gene trimming. There were some V segments, including TRBV6-2 and TRBV6-3, excluded as indistinguishable. Despite most TCR sequences being rare, some public TCRs occurred in many donors.

Material for sequencing was PBMCs. The V call is TRBV6-6, the J call TRBJ2-1; 12 bases fit TRBD2. The sequence derives from a woman aged 70-85 years in good health and CMV-seropositive. The DNA of the CDR3 is TGTGCCAGCATTGCGACTAGCGGGGGTAATGAGCAGTTCTTC. It is translated as CASIATSGGNEQFF.